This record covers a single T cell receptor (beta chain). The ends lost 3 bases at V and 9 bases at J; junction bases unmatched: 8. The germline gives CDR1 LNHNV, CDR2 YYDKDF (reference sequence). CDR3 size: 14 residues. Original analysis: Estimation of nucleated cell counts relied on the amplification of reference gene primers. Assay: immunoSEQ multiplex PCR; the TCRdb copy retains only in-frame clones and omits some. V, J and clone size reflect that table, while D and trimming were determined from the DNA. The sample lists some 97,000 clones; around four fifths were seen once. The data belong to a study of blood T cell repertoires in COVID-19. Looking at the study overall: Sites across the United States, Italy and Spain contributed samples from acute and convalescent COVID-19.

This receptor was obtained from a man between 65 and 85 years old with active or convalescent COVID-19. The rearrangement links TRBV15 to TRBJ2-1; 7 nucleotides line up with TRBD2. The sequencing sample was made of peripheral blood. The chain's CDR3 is CATSSGGIGAEQFF. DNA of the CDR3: TGTGCCACCAGCAGCGGGGGGATCGGAGCTGAGCAGTTCTTC.